This T cell receptor beta chain comes out of a study of blood T cells in healthy people across ages. Trimming shortened V by 2 bases and J by 6 bases, and 11 bases separated the two germline ends. This CDR3 region has 14 residues. Germline CDR1 and CDR2: SGHRS and YFSETQ. Combining a sample-barcoded 5' primer with a J-beta primer mix, a second PCR ran for roughly 7 to 11 cycles. Using its own MiXCR run on the 5' RACE reads, TCRdb lists one record per CDR3 protein. In the table there are over a million distinct CDR3 sequences, 42% of which are singletons. The source is a woman younger than 35 in good health. Sequencing was performed on blood. V gene TRBV5-1 combines with J gene TRBJ1-4, with a weak D call TRBD1 (6 bases). The CDR3 sequence: CASSFRGAHEKLFF. CDR3 in DNA: TGCGCCAGCAGCTTCAGGGGAGCACATGAAAAACTGTTTTTT.